This T cell receptor beta chain was sequenced during a study of cytomegalovirus exposure and HLA in healthy donors. As for the study in general: HLA-typed donors were the source of about 85 million unique TCRs held in an early data release.

The CDR3 spans 13 residues. Germline V CDR1 and CDR2: SNHLY, FYNNEI. The V segment lost 6 bases and the J segment 4 bases; nucleotides outside the gene matches: 1. With 60 Vbeta and 13 Jbeta primers, the PCR was carried out. Only in-frame clones appear in the TCRdb table, and some are missing; sequencing was by immunoSEQ multiplex PCR. This table holds more than 250,000 clones, approximately 90% found once. The source is a woman aged 18-29 years in good health and CMV-seronegative. The chain has TRBV2 and TRBJ2-7, with TRBD2 identical over 12 bases. The source material was PBMCs. Here the CDR3 reads CASSGTSGYEQYF. CDR3 DNA sequence: TGTGCCAGCAGCGGGACTAGCGGGTACGAGCAGTACTTC.